This TCR beta chain is drawn from a study of OX40 agonist ivuxolimab in advanced cancers. Regarding the research as a whole: Ivuxolimab was an agonistic, fully human IgG2 monoclonal antibody directed against OX40 (CD134), a costimulatory receptor. Intravenous ivuxolimab was administered to patients every 2 weeks at six dose levels: 0.01, 0.1, 0.3, 1.5, 3 and 10 mg/kg. Of the roughly 50 dose-escalation patients, hepatocellular carcinoma was present in approximately 20, melanoma in about 15, renal cell carcinoma in 9 and head and neck cancer in 9. In the dose-escalation cohort, more than 80% of patients were male, and the mean age was 60 years with a range of roughly 23 to 79. Prior anti-PD-1, anti-PD-L1 or anti-CTLA-4 therapy was permitted, and 40% to 50% of dose-escalation patients had received checkpoint inhibitors. Partial responses occurred in three dose-escalation patients: two with cutaneous melanoma and one with hepatocellular carcinoma. The purpose of peripheral TCRbeta sequencing was to test whether ivuxolimab changed TCR sequence diversity and led to clonal T-cell expansion. The paper reports the monotherapy dose-escalation portion (N of about 52 patients) of the phase I ivuxolimab trial. Broad study findings and their caveats: Low levels of normalized T-cell clonal expansion were also shown by some nonresponding patients. After ivuxolimab, expanded clones were on average more numerous among CD8+ T cells than among CD4+ T cells. Partial responders in the 0.1-3.0 mg/kg groups had among the lowest normalized peripheral clonal expansion, especially among CD8+ T cells. The antigen specificity of the clonally expanded peripheral T cells was not determined. At doses from 0.1 to 3.0 mg/kg, clonal expansion was seen in both CD4+ and CD8+ blood T cells between baseline and week 6.

Genomic DNA was isolated from the sorted cells so that the TCRbeta CDR3 region could be sequenced. The immunoSEQ Assay was used for sequencing of TCRbeta CDR3 regions. TCRdb obtained this table from immuneACCESS and retained in-frame rearrangements with V and J assigned. These tables miss some clones; where compared with another copy, unresolved V genes account for less than half of the shortfall, and the remainder is unexplained. The sample contains about 98,000 clones, around 88% of them found a single time. 0.5% of the sample goes to the ten largest clones. The trial excluded patients who had a history of autoimmune disease or who were on systemic immunosuppression. Peripheral blood for TCR sequencing was drawn from every dose cohort at baseline, at cycle 4 day 1 and at cycle 7 day 1. The samples were taken from a phase I, first-in-human, multicenter, open-label dose-escalation trial of ivuxolimab. The trial enrolled adults with locally advanced or metastatic head and neck squamous cell, hepatocellular, melanoma or renal cell carcinoma. Before TCR sequencing, CD4+ T cells and CD8+ T cells from peripheral blood were sorted into separate populations.

CDR1 SGHRS and CDR2 YFSETQ were looked up in the germline V gene. From cysteine to phenylalanine, the CDR3 is 17 amino acids long. Only the CDR3 DNA is retained, 51 bases long and in frame from the first base. V sheds 0 bases and J sheds 1 base, leaving 13 bases between their ends. In regard to this clone: The clone's antigen remains unknown. Within one base of it there is no much larger clone, and no base qualities were kept.

The sequence came from an adult with an advanced solid tumor such as melanoma, head and neck, liver or kidney cancer. Sequencing used CD4+ or CD8+ T cells sorted from blood, obtained in a trial of the OX40 agonist ivuxolimab. This receptor chain uses TRBV5-1 and TRBJ2-2; TRBD1 might be the D gene, on 5 matching bases. The CDR3 corresponds to CASSLEGVAVNTGELFF. The base sequence is TGCGCCAGCAGCTTGGAAGGGGTTGCCGTGAACACCGGGGAGCTGTTTTTT.